Below, one TCR beta chain is given with its context. Which antigen it targets is not known. Per-base quality was not reported, and no clone a single base away is much larger than it. This sample is drawn from a study of shared clonotypes between healthy human individuals (dated by TCRdb to 2020 to 2022). Notes on the research overall: A few men and two women, aged 18 to 49 years, made up the cohort. For each donor, three plates each were used for CD4 naive and CD4 memory, two plates were used for CD8 naive, and one plate was used for CD8 memory. The study deeply sequenced blood TCR repertoires of five healthy adults to estimate repertoire size and the extent of clonotype sharing between individuals. Libraries were prepared and TCR repertoires were sequenced by different laboratories using diverse techniques, in order to increase sequencing depth and limit assay-specific biases. Per donor, leukapheresis produced somewhere between about 0.85 and 8.9 billion PBMCs.

Based on the germline V gene, the CDR1 and CDR2 sequences are MGHRA and YSYEKL. V is pruned by 4 bases and J by 4 bases, leaving 8 bases of the junction without a gene match. From the cysteine up to the phenylalanine, the CDR3 has a length of 16 residues. Only the CDR3 DNA is retained, 48 bases long and in frame from the first base. TCR CDR3 regions were amplified from genomic DNA by multiplex PCR using the deep immunoSEQ assay. Genomic DNA extracted from each cell subset was distributed evenly over all wells of several immunoSEQ 96-well plates, and each plate served as one replicate. For sorted subsets, each replicate PCR was loaded with roughly 200 ng genomic DNA, equivalent to about 33,000 T cell genomes. The purified libraries were quantified using a Qubit 3.0 fluorometer, sized with a Bioanalyzer 2100, and then quantified again using the KAPA Library Quantification kit. Every immunoSEQ 96-well plate was sequenced on a separate single-read 150-cycle Illumina NextSeq 550 flow cell. As for the authors' bioinformatics: The immunoSEQ output contained only junctional sequences without quality scores, so filtering could not match that applied to full-length reads. Sequences were annotated with PyIR, a Python wrapper for IgBLAST v1.9, using IMGT germline references to assign V/J genes and CDR3. Reads were removed for weak V/J assignments (E-value above 1e-6), missing CDR3, stop codons, out-of-frame junctions, or ambiguous translated residues. A V3J clonotype was defined by an identical inferred V gene, J gene, and CDR3 amino acid sequence. To compute the percentage overlap between repertoires, the number of shared unique clonotypes was divided by the size of the smaller repertoire. Three approaches were used to assess repertoire richness: RTK rarefaction, the Chao1 estimator, and Recon v2.1 estimates of unobserved clonotypes. OLGA was used to compute generation probabilities for all TCRbeta clonotypes that the gDNA method yielded from a handful of donors. TCRdb stores this immuneACCESS table with in-frame sequences only. Part of the clones is absent; in the studies checked, under half of the shortfall reflects unresolved V genes, and no reason is known for the rest. V and J calls and clone size follow that table, whereas D and trimming were derived from the DNA. The sample table lists some 2 million clones, over 85% of them with a count of one. 0.13% of the sample lies in the top ten.

Findings and caveats that apply to the study as a whole: Pairwise subsampling led to the expectation that sequencing depth would affect the degree of clonotype sharing among donors. The small number of donors limited the genetic and exposure-history diversity represented. Sampling was limited to blood, and TCR repertoires in tissue likely differ from TCR repertoires in blood. Rarefaction of sorted-subset datasets indicated incomplete sequencing despite the large sequencing depth. Estimated clonotype richness was generally larger for naive than for memory subsets. When a few donors were compared, the shared fraction of clonotypes was about 5.5% for naive CD4, less than 4% for naive CD8, 2.3% for memory CD4, and around 0.37% for memory CD8. Higher generation probabilities were observed for clonotypes shared by all four sorted-subset donors than for non-shared clonotypes.

The donors were healthy, HIV-negative adults who had no recently reported acute infections or vaccinations. Every donor was a Caucasian adult residing in Nashville, Tennessee, USA. Magnetic negative selection was used to enrich CD4+ T cells, after which naive cells were positively selected on CD45RA and the negative fraction became the memory subset. Blood was obtained by leukapheresis, after which PBMCs were separated by Ficoll-Histopaque density gradient centrifugation and cryopreserved in liquid nitrogen vapor phase. Analytical flow cytometry was used to check the purity and quantity of every magnetically sorted T cell population. From each sorted fraction, genomic DNA was isolated and quantified by UV absorbance on a Nanodrop 2000c.

The clonotype comes from a man between 18 and 35 years old in good health. This sequence uses TRBV4-1 and TRBJ1-1; TRBD1 lines up with 11 middle nucleotides. Sequenced material: naive CD4+ T cells sorted from blood. The cell subset or site label, as the study defines it: CD45RA+ positively selected. The DNA sequence reads TGCGCCAGCAGCCGCCGGACAGGGGGCGACGGCACTGAAGCTTTCTTT. Translated, it reads CASSRRTGGDGTEAFF.